This T cell receptor (beta chain) was retrieved from a study of blood T cell repertoires in COVID-19. Study-level information: Sources were T cells, B-cell-depleted T cells, or PBMCs; the material itself was cDNA or gDNA.

Sequencing used immunoSEQ multiplex PCR; TCRdb keeps in-frame clones, though not all of them. Among tens of thousands of clones listed, around 90% were seen once. V shed 1 base, J shed 6 bases, and the junction held 4 bases outside the gene matches. Germline V lookup: CDR1 SEHNR, CDR2 FQNEAQ (reference sequence). The CDR3 is 14 residues long. The sample consisted of peripheral blood. The V call is TRBV7-9, the J call TRBJ2-7, with TRBD2 matching 9 bases. The clonotype was recovered from a man aged 60 to 75 with COVID-19, enrolled during active disease. This CDR3 is CASSLGLAGLEQYF. The CDR3 DNA sequence: TGTGCCAGCAGCTTAGGGCTAGCGGGACTCGAGCAGTACTTC.